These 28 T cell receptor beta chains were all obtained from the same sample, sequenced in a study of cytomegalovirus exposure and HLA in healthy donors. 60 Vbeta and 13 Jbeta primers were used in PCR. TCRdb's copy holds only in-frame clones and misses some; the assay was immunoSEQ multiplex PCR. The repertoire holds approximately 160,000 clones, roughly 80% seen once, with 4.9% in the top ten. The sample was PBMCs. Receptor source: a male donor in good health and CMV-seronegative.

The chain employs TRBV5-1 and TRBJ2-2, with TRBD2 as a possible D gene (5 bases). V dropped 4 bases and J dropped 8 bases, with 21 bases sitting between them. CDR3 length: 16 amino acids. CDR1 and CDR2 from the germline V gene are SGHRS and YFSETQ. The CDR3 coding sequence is TGCGCCAGCAGCCTAGTAGGACTCGTGTTCGGGGGGGAGCTGTTTTTT. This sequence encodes CASSLVGLVFGGELFF.

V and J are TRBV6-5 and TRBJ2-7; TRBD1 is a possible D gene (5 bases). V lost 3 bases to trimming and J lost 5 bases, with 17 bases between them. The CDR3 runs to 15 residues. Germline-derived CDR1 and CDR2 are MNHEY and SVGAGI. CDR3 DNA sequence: TGTGCCAGCAGTTATTTGTTATCCAGGGATGACGAGCAGTACTTC. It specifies CASSYLLSRDDEQYF.

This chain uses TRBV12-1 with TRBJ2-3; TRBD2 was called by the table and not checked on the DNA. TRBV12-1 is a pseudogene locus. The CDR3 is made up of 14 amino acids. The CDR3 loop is CASGGSRLPDTQYF. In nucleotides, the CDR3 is TGTGCCAGCGGGGGGAGTAGGTTACCAGATACGCAGTATTTT.

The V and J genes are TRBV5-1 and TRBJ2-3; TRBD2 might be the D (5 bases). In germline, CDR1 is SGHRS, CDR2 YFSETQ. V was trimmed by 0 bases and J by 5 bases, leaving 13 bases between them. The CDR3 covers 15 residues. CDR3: CASSLGRAEGDTQYF. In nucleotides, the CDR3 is TGCGCCAGCAGCTTGGGTCGGGCTGAGGGAGATACGCAGTATTTT.

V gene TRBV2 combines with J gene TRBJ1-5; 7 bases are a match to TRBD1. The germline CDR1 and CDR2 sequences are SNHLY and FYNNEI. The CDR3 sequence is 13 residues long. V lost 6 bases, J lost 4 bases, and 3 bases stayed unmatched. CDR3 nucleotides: TGTGCCAGCAGGATGGGACAGAATCAGCCCCAGCATTTT. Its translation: CASRMGQNQPQHF.

CDR3 amino acids: CASSVGGSGELFF. The CDR3 DNA reads TGTGCCAGCAGCGTAGGAGGTAGCGGGGAGCTGTTTTTT. V is TRBV9 and J is TRBJ2-2, with D unresolved. CDR3 length: 13 amino acids. CDR1 is SGDLS and CDR2 is YYNGEE in the germline V gene. V was clipped by 0 bases and J by 7 bases, with 7 bases between them.

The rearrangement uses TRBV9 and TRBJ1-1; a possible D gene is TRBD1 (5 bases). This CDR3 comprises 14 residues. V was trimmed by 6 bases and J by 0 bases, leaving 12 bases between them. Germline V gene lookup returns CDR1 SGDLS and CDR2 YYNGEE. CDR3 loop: CASTSGGMNTEAFF. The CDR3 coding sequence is TGTGCCAGCACCTCGGGGGGTATGAACACTGAAGCTTTCTTT.

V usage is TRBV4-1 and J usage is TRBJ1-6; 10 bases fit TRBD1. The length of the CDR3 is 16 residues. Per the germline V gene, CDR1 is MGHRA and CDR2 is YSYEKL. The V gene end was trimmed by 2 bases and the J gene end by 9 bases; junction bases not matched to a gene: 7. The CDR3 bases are TGCGCCAGCAGCCAAAAGACAGGGGGCGCCCCTTCACCCCTCCACTTT. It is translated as CASSQKTGGAPSPLHF.

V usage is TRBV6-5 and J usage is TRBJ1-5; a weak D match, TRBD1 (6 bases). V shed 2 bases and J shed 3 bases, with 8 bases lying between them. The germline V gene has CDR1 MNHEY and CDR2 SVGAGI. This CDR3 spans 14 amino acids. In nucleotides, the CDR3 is TGTGCCAGCAGTTACGACAGGATCAATCAGCCCCAGCATTTT. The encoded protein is CASSYDRINQPQHF.

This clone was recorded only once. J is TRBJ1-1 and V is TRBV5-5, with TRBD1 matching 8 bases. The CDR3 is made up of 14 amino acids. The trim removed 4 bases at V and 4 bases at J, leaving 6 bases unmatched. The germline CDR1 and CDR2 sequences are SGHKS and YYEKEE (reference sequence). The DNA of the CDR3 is TGTGCCAGCAGCCCCGACAGGGGTGGCACTGAAGCTTTCTTT. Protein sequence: CASSPDRGGTEAFF.

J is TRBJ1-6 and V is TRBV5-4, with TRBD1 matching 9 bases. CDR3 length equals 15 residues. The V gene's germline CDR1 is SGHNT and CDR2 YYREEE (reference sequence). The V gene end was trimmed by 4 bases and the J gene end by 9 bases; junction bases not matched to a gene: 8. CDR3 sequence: CASSRTGTGTSPLHF. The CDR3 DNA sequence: TGTGCCAGCAGCAGGACCGGGACAGGGACTTCACCCCTCCACTTT.

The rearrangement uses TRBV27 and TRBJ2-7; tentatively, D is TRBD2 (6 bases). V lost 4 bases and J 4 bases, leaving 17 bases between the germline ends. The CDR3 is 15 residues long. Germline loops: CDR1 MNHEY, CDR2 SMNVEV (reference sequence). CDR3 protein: CASSSPLRGGYEQYF. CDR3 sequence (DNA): TGTGCCAGCAGTTCTCCCCTGAGGGGAGGTTACGAGCAGTACTTC.

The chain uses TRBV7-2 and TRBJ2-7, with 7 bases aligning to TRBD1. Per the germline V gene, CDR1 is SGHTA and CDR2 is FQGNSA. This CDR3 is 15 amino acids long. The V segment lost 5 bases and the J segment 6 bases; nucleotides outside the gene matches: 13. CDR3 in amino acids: CASSTHRGRESEQYF. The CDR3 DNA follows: TGTGCCAGCAGCACCCACAGGGGACGGGAAAGCGAGCAGTACTTC.

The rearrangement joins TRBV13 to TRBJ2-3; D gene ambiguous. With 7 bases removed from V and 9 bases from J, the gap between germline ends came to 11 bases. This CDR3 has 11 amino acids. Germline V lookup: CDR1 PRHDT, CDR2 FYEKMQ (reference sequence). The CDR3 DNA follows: TGTGCCAGCACAGAGTGGGCAACGCAGTATTTT. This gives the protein CASTEWATQYF.

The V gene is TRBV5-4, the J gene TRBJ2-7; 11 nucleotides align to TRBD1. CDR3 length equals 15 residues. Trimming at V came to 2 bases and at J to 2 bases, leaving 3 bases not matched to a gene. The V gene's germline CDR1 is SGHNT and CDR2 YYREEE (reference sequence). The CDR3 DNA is TGTGCCAGCAGCTTCGGACAGGGGGCCACCTACGAGCAGTACTTC. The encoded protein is CASSFGQGATYEQYF.

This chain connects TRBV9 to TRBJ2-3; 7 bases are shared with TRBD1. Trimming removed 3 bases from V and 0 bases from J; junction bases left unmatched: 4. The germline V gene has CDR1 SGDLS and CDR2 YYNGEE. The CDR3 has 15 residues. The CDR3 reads CASSARQGSTDTQYF. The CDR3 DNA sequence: TGTGCCAGCAGCGCACGACAGGGTAGCACAGATACGCAGTATTTT.

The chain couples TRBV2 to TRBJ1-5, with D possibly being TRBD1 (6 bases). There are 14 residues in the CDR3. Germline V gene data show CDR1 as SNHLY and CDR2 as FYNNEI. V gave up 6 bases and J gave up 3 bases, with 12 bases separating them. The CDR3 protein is CASRDSSTNQPQHF. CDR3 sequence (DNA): TGTGCCAGCAGGGACAGTTCCACCAATCAGCCCCAGCATTTT. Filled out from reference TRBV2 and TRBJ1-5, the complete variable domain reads EPEVTQTPSHQVTQMGQEVILRCVPISNHLYFYWYRQILGQKVEFLVSFYNNEISEKSEIFDDQFSVERPDGSNFTLKIRSTKLEDSAMYFCASRDSSTNQPQHFGDGTRLSIL.

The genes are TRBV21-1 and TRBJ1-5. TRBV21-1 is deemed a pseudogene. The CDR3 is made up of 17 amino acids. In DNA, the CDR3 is TGTGCCAGGACCAAAAAAGGCGATTCCGGGGAGGGTCAGCCCCAGCATTTT. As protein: CARTKKGDSGEGQPQHF.

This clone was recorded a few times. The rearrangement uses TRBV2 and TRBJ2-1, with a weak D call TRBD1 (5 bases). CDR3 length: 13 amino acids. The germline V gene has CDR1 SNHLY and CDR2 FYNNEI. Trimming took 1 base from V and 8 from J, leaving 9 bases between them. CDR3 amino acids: CASSEGRVHEQFF. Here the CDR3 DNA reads TGTGCCAGCAGTGAAGGCAGGGTCCATGAGCAGTTCTTC. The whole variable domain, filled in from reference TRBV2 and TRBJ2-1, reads EPEVTQTPSHQVTQMGQEVILRCVPISNHLYFYWYRQILGQKVEFLVSFYNNEISEKSEIFDDQFSVERPDGSNFTLKIRSTKLEDSAMYFCASSEGRVHEQFFGPGTRLTVL.

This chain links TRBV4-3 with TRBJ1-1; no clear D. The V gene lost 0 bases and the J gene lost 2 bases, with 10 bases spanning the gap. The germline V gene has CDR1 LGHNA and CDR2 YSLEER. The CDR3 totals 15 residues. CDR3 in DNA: TGCGCCAGCAGCCAAGATTCAAGACTAAACACTGAAGCTTTCTTT. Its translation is CASSQDSRLNTEAFF.

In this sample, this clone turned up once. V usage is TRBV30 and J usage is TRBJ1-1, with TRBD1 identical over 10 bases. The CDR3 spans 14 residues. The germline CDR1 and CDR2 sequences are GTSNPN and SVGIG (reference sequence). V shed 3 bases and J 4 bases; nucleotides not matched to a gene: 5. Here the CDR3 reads CAWRTGGGGTEAFF. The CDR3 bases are TGTGCCTGGAGGACAGGGGGCGGGGGCACTGAAGCTTTCTTT.

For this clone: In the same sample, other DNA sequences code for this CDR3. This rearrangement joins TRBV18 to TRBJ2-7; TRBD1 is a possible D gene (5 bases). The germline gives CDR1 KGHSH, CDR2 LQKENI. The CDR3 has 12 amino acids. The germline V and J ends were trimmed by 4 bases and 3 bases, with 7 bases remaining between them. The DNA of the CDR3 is TGTGCCAGCTCACGAGACAGCTACGAGCAGTACTTC. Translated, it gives CASSRDSYEQYF.

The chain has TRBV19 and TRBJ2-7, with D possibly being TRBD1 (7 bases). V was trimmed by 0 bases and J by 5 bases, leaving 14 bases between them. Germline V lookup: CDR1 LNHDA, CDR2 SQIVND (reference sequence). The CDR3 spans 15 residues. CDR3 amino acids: CASSIDLAGGNEQYF. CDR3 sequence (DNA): TGTGCCAGTAGTATAGATCTGGCAGGGGGGAACGAGCAGTACTTC.

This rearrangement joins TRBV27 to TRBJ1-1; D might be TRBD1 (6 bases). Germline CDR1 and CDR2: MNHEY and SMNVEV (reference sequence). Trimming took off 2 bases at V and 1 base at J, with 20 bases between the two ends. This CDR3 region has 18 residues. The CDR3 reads CASSLRFLRGEKNTEAFF. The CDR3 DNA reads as TGTGCCAGCAGTTTAAGGTTTCTCAGGGGTGAAAAGAACACTGAAGCTTTCTTT.

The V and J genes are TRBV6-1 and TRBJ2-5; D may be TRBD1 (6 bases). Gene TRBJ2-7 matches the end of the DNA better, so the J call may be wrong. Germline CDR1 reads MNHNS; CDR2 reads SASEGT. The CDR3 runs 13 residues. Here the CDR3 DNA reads TGTGCCAGCAGCCAAGGGGGAGCATACGAGCAGTACTTC. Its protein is CASSQGGAYEQYF.

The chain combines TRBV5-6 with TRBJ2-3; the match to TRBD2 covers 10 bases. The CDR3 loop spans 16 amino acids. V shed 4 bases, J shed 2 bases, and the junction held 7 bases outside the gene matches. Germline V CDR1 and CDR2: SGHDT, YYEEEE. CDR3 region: CASSPPAGGYTDTQYF. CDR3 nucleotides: TGTGCCAGCAGCCCCCCAGCGGGGGGGTACACAGATACGCAGTATTTT.

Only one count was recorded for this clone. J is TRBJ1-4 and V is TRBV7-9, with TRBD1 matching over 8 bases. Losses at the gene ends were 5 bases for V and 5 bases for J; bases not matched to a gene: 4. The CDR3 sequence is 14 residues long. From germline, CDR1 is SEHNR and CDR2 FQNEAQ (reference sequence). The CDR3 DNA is TGTGCCAGCAGCCGGACAGGGACGAATGAAAAACTGTTTTTT. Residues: CASSRTGTNEKLFF.

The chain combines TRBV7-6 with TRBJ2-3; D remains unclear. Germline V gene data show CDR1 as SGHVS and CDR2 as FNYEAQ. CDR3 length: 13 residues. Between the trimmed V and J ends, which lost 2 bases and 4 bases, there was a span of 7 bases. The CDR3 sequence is CASSLSPADTQYF. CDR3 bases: TGTGCCAGCAGCTTATCCCCGGCAGATACGCAGTATTTT.